Presented here are 13 T cell receptor beta chains from one specimen sequenced in a study of OX40 agonist ivuxolimab in advanced cancers. Sequenced by immunoSEQ multiplex PCR; TCRdb stores in-frame clones only, minus some. The sample holds under 80,000 clones, 80% to 90% seen once. The sequencing used CD4+ or CD8+ T cells sorted from blood, collected in a trial of the OX40 agonist ivuxolimab. The receptors originated from an adult with an advanced solid tumor such as melanoma, head and neck, liver or kidney cancer.

The chain carries TRBV6-1 and TRBJ2-7, with unresolved D. The V and J ends lost 4 bases and 6 bases respectively, with 7 bases between them. The germline CDR1 and CDR2 sequences are MNHNS and SASEGT. The CDR3 is made up of 11 amino acids. CDR3 bases: TGTGCCAGCAGTGCCCAAGTCGAGCAGTACTTC. Translating it yields CASSAQVEQYF.

The gene calls are TRBV18 and TRBJ2-3; TRBD1 aligns across 10 bases. The V and J ends lost 2 bases and 2 bases, in that order; junction bases with no gene match: 4. The CDR3 runs to 16 residues. CDR1 and CDR2 (germline): KGHSH, LQKENI. The CDR3 region is CASSPTGTGVTDTQYF. In nucleotides, the CDR3 is TGTGCCAGCTCACCAACCGGGACAGGGGTCACAGATACGCAGTATTTT.

This chain uses TRBV30 with TRBJ1-2; a possible D gene is TRBD1 (5 bases). This CDR3 spans 12 amino acids. V dropped 0 bases and J dropped 4 bases, with 6 bases sitting between them. Germline V gene sequence: CDR1 GTSNPN, CDR2 SVGIG (reference sequence). CDR3 in amino acids: CAWSVQVYGYTF. The CDR3 DNA is TGTGCCTGGAGTGTACAGGTCTATGGCTACACCTTC.

V usage is TRBV9 and J usage is TRBJ2-1, with D possibly being TRBD1 (6 bases). The CDR3 is 15 residues long. Trimming shortened V by 0 bases and J by 1 base, and 8 bases separated the two germline ends. Germline CDR1 is SGDLS and CDR2 is YYNGEE. For the CDR3, the DNA is TGTGCCAGCAGCGTAGAGGACAGTTCCTACAATGAGCAGTTCTTC. Translated: CASSVEDSSYNEQFF.

The sample holds one count of this clone. CDR3 nucleotide sequence: TGTGCCATCAGGGGAGGCCAGGGGGGCTACGAGCAGTACTTC. This encodes CAIRGGQGGYEQYF. V is TRBV10-3 and J is TRBJ2-7; D is perhaps TRBD1 (7 bases). V was pared by 6 bases and J by 3 bases, with 15 bases between. Germline V gene data show CDR1 as ENHRY and CDR2 as SYGVKD. This CDR3 comprises 14 residues.

The chain recombines TRBV6-1 with TRBJ1-5; D ambiguous. V shed 6 bases and J shed 6 bases, with 12 bases lying between them. From germline, CDR1 is MNHNS and CDR2 SASEGT. This CDR3 has 13 residues. The CDR3 nucleotides read TGTGCCAGCAGACCAACGCTGCCTCAGCCCCAGCATTTT. Its translation is CASRPTLPQPQHF.

V and J are TRBV20-1 and TRBJ2-1; a possible D gene is TRBD2 (6 bases). This CDR3 is 11 amino acids long. V gave up 6 bases and J gave up 12 bases, with 15 bases separating them. Germline CDR1 DFQATT, CDR2 SNEGSKA (reference sequence). This CDR3 reads CSAPGTGLQFF. The CDR3 DNA sequence: TGCAGTGCCCCCGGGACTGGGTTGCAGTTCTTC.

The chain joins TRBV18 to TRBJ2-7; TRBD2 agrees at 9 bases. Unmatched junction bases numbered 8, after V lost 0 bases and J lost 5 bases. This CDR3 comprises 16 residues. Germline CDR1 and CDR2: KGHSH and LQKENI. As DNA, the CDR3 is TGTGCCAGCTCACCACCTGCTGGACTAGCGCCCGACGAGCAGTACTTC. Protein: CASSPPAGLAPDEQYF.

V gene TRBV6-1 combines with J gene TRBJ2-7, with 9 bases lining up with TRBD1. Per germline, CDR1 MNHNS and CDR2 SASEGT. Unmatched junction bases numbered 7, after V lost 4 bases and J lost 6 bases. The CDR3 length is 14 residues. The CDR3 DNA reads as TGTGCCAGCAGTGCCTCCGGGACAGGGTCCGAGCAGTACTTC. Its translation is CASSASGTGSEQYF.

The chain is built from TRBV14 and TRBJ2-7; 7 nucleotides agree with TRBD2. Looked up from germline, CDR1 is SGHDN and CDR2 is FVKESK. The CDR3 has 15 residues. J gave up 1 base and V 1 base, and 4 bases lay outside the gene matches. CDR3 DNA: TGTGCCAGCAGCCAAGTTCCGGGAGGTTCCTACGAGCAGTACTTC. Protein: CASSQVPGGSYEQYF.

The CDR3 region has the DNA TGCGCCAGCAGCCCCCGACAGGGTTGGGGCACAGATACGCAGTATTTT. It codes for CASSPRQGWGTDTQYF. The V and J genes are TRBV4-1 and TRBJ2-3; 7 nucleotides align to TRBD1. There are 16 residues in the CDR3. Germline-derived CDR1 and CDR2 are MGHRA and YSYEKL. V shed 4 bases, J shed 1 base, and the junction held 8 bases outside the gene matches.

The V call is TRBV9, the J call TRBJ2-1, with D tentatively TRBD2 (6 bases). V lost 5 bases, J lost 7 bases, and 13 bases lay in between. Germline-derived CDR1 and CDR2 are SGDLS and YYNGEE. The CDR3 covers 13 residues. The CDR3 coding sequence is TGTGCCAGCAGTGGGGACTCTGCTAATGAGCAGTTCTTC. The encoded protein is CASSGDSANEQFF. The whole variable domain, filled in from reference TRBV9 and TRBJ2-1, reads DSGVTQTPKHLITATGQRVTLRCSPRSGDLSVYWYQQSLDQGLQFLIQYYNGEERAKGNILERFSAQQFPDLHSELNLSSLELGDSALYFCASSGDSANEQFFGPGTRLTVL.

J is TRBJ2-5 and V is TRBV5-4, with 7 bases fitting TRBD1. CDR3 length: 14 residues. CDR1 SGHNT and CDR2 YYREEE come from the germline V gene (reference sequence). V lost 3 bases to trimming and J lost 2 bases; unmatched junction nucleotides: 4. The CDR3 coding sequence is TGTGCCAGCAGCTCTAAGACAGGGCAAGAGACCCAGTACTTC. Translation gives CASSSKTGQETQYF.